A single T cell receptor beta chain is shown here with its context. This sample was taken from a study of cytomegalovirus exposure and HLA in healthy donors. Looked up from germline, CDR1 is LGHNA and CDR2 is YNFKEQ. This CDR3 is built from 14 residues. The germline V and J ends were trimmed by 4 bases and 0 bases, with 6 bases remaining between them. PCR was performed using 60 Vbeta and 13 Jbeta primers. Profiled with immunoSEQ multiplex PCR; TCRdb holds only in-frame clones, not every one. This sample has 120,000 to 150,000 clones, with over 60% found just once. What was sequenced was PBMCs. The sequence came from a woman under 30 in good health and CMV-seronegative. The gene calls are TRBV4-2 and TRBJ2-2, with D hard to call. The CDR3 bases are TGTGCCAGCAGCCTTGCTACGAACACCGGGGAGCTGTTTTTT. This sequence encodes CASSLATNTGELFF.